Below are 13 T cell receptor beta chains sequenced from a single sample in a study of T cell clonality in common variable immunodeficiency. TCRdb's table, derived via immunoSEQ multiplex PCR, lists solely in-frame clones and lacks some. The sample has about 37,000 clones, none seen only once. Input material: peripheral blood mononuclear cells. These receptors all come from a person aged 18 to 75 in good health.

This clone was detected many times. The sequenced fragment ends 3 residues before the CDR3 boundary, so the rest is inferred from the germline J gene. J is TRBJ2-5 and V is TRBV5-1; D possibly corresponds to TRBD1 (5 bases). Trimming pared 1 base from V and 4 bases from J, leaving 11 bases between. The CDR3 contains 14 residues. In germline, CDR1 is SGHRS, CDR2 YFSETQ. The sequenced CDR3 bases are TGCGCCAGCAGCTTGTTACAGGCCACAGAGACC. Protein: CASSLLQATET. The CDR3 in full is CASSLLQATETQYF.

The table lists this clone with many counts. The DNA ends 3 residues before the CDR3 does, and the rest of the CDR3 is filled in from the germline J gene. V is TRBV6-1 and J is TRBJ1-2, with D possibly being TRBD1 (5 bases). The CDR3 totals 14 residues. Germline lookup yields CDR1 MNHNS and CDR2 SASEGT. V shed 1 base and J shed 4 bases, with 10 bases lying between them. The covered CDR3 bases are TGTGCCAGCAGTGAAGTGGGACTTTCCTATGGC. Protein sequence: CASSEVGLSYG. The CDR3 reads in full as CASSEVGLSYGYTF.

Ten or more counts support this clone. The read is 3 residues too short to cover the CDR3 end, so that end is filled in from the germline J gene. V gene TRBV4-1 combines with J gene TRBJ2-7; D perhaps matches TRBD2 (5 bases). V lost 1 base, J lost 1 base, and 14 bases lay in between. Germline V gene data show CDR1 as MGHRA and CDR2 as YSYEKL. The CDR3 totals 16 residues. The CDR3 sequence is CASSQGSISGSYEQYF. The sequenced CDR3 bases are TGCGCCAGCAGCCAAGGTTCTATAAGCGGTTCCTACGAG.

This clone has ten or more counts. The observed sequence ends 3 residues before the CDR3 terminus, with the missing tail filled in from the germline J gene. This chain connects TRBV20-1 to TRBJ2-1, with 13 bases fitting TRBD2. Germline V gives CDR1 DFQATT, CDR2 SNEGSKA (reference sequence). The CDR3 is 17 amino acids. V was pared by 2 bases and J by 9 bases, with 13 bases of the junction left unmatched. The covered CDR3 bases are TGCAGTGCTAGATTCACTAGCGGGAGGGAAAGAAGAGGTGAG. This sequence encodes CSARFTSGRERRGE. In full, the CDR3 is CSARFTSGRERRGEQFF.

This clone was seen many times. The read halts 3 residues ahead of the CDR3 end, with the missing end drawn from the germline J gene. J is TRBJ2-7 and V is TRBV19, with TRBD2 matching 12 bases. This CDR3 is 15 amino acids long. In germline, CDR1 is LNHDA, CDR2 SQIVND (reference sequence). Germline trimming cut 5 bases from V and 6 bases from J; bases unmatched to any gene: 8. CDR3: CASSDGTSGFREQYF. The covered CDR3 bases are TGTGCCAGTAGTGACGGGACTAGCGGGTTTCGCGAG.

Many counts were recorded for this clone. The CDR3 extends 3 residues past the end of the read, so its final part is completed from the germline J gene. V usage is TRBV18 and J usage is TRBJ2-7, with 7 bases aligning to TRBD1. The junction had 7 bases not matched to a gene; V was cut back by 3 bases and J by 2 bases. CDR1 and CDR2 from the germline V gene are KGHSH and LQKENI. This CDR3 has 15 amino acids. The CDR3 DNA, read in part, is TGTGCCAGCTCACCGCCGGGACAGCGGACCTACGAG. Translation: CASSPPGQRTYE. The complete CDR3 protein is CASSPPGQRTYEQYF.

This clone appeared many times. The read is 3 residues too short to cover the CDR3 end, so that end is filled in from the germline J gene. The chain recombines TRBV2 with TRBJ2-7, with 10 bases matching TRBD1. Per germline, CDR1 SNHLY and CDR2 FYNNEI. The V and J ends lost 1 base and 4 bases, in that order; junction bases with no gene match: 4. The CDR3 extends over 15 amino acids. The CDR3 protein is CASSEERTGGYEQYF. CDR3 DNA (partial): TGTGCCAGCAGTGAAGAGAGGACAGGGGGGTACGAG.

This clone was recorded many times. The read is 3 residues too short to cover the CDR3 end, so that end is filled in from the germline J gene. This chain connects TRBV2 to TRBJ2-3; D may be TRBD1 (6 bases). The length of the CDR3 is 17 residues. Between the trimmed V and J ends, which lost 4 bases and 2 bases, there was a span of 19 bases. The germline gives CDR1 SNHLY, CDR2 FYNNEI. CDR3 loop: CASSGGTPIGYTDTQYF. The CDR3 DNA, read in part, is TGTGCCAGCAGTGGTGGGACACCAATAGGTTACACAGATACG.

Comments on this clone: Read coverage stops 3 residues before the CDR3 terminus; the germline J gene supplies the remainder. The gene calls are TRBV7-9 and TRBJ2-3; weak D call: TRBD1 (8 bases). This CDR3 has 15 residues. V gave up 5 bases and J gave up 3 bases, with 15 bases separating them. CDR1 and CDR2 from the germline V gene are SEHNR and FQNEAQ (reference sequence). CDR3 DNA, as far as it was read: TGTGCCAGCAGCCCTGGACAGGGAGGGACAGATACG. Its translation: CASSPGQGGTDT. The full CDR3 protein is CASSPGQGGTDTQYF.

This clone was counted ten times or more. The read ends 3 residues early relative to the CDR3; the germline J gene fills the gap. The chain uses TRBV19 and TRBJ1-1; D is possibly TRBD1 (6 bases). The CDR3 loop spans 14 amino acids. Trimming cost V 5 bases and J 5 bases, with 15 bases left between them. Looked up from germline, CDR1 is LNHDA and CDR2 is SQIVND (reference sequence). The part of the CDR3 DNA that was read is TGTGCCAGTAGTGTGGGGGCTGGCTGGACTGAA. This encodes CASSVGAGWTE. The whole CDR3 protein reads CASSVGAGWTEAFF. Drawing the rest from reference TRBV19 and TRBJ1-1, the complete variable domain is DGGITQSPKYLFRKEGQNVTLSCEQNLNHDAMYWYRQDPGQGLRLIYYSQIVNDFQKGDIAEGYSVSREKKESFPLTVTSAQKNPTAFYLCASSVGAGWTEAFFGQGTRLTVV.

In this sample, this clone turned up many times. CDR3 DNA, as far as it was read: TGTGCCAGCAGCCCTCAGACAGGGCCCCAAGAGACC. Protein sequence: CASSPQTGPQET. From start to end, the CDR3 is CASSPQTGPQETQYF. This chain uses TRBV4-2 with TRBJ2-5; 7 bases line up with TRBD1. The DNA ends 3 residues before the CDR3 does, and the rest of the CDR3 is filled in from the germline J gene. The CDR3 consists of 15 residues. Losses at the gene ends were 4 bases for V and 1 base for J; bases not matched to a gene: 6. Germline V CDR1 and CDR2: LGHNA, YNFKEQ.

This clone was recorded many times. The read comes to an end 3 residues before the CDR3 does, leaving the germline J gene to fill in the end. The V call is TRBV5-4, the J call TRBJ2-5; possible D gene TRBD2, 6 bases. This CDR3 comprises 15 residues. Germline values: CDR1 SGHNT, CDR2 YYREEE (reference sequence). Trimming removed 1 base at V and 5 bases at J, with 15 bases between. This CDR3 is CASSLRFTGDETQYF. Incomplete CDR3 DNA: TGTGCCAGCAGCTTGAGATTTACGGGGGATGAGACC.

This clone was counted at least ten times. The CDR3 extends 3 residues past the end of the read, so its final part is completed from the germline J gene. The V call is TRBV28, the J call TRBJ1-5; TRBD1 might be the D (6 bases). The CDR3 sequence is 15 residues long. Trimming shortened V by 5 bases and J by 0 bases, and 11 bases separated the two germline ends. Germline V gene data show CDR1 as MDHEN and CDR2 as SYDVKM. CDR3 amino acids: CASSPWTDSNQPQHF. Partial CDR3 DNA: TGTGCCAGCAGTCCCTGGACAGATAGCAATCAGCCC.